Detailed here is one TCR beta chain. A single count supports this clone. Its antigen remains unidentified. No base quality values were provided; no much bigger clone lies one nucleotide off. These data originate in a study of cytomegalovirus exposure and HLA in healthy donors (dated by TCRdb to 2016 to 2017). General notes on the study: An earlier analysis of roughly 500 of the donors reported 276 Gb of sequence data and 100 million to 140 million unique TCR beta sequences from 150 million to 200 million T cells. Approximately 310 gigabases of sequencing data and tens of millions of unique TCR sequences were included in an early release covering several hundred HLA-typed donors. Among the approximately 420 genotyped donors, about 85% belonged to the genetic ancestry cluster associated with self-reported Caucasian donors. The study aimed to test whether signatures of past pathogen exposure could be identified by cataloging public T cell receptors. The T cell repertoires of under 750 subjects were profiled by immunosequencing and related to cytomegalovirus serostatus. A separate validation cohort of 100 to 150 different subjects was used in addition to the 666-subject first cohort. High-throughput TCR immunosequencing, statistical association of individual TCRs with disease status, and machine learning were combined to predict cytomegalovirus infection status. In a later analysis, previously published TCR beta repertoires from 500 to 750 donors were re-analyzed and high-resolution HLA genotyping was added so that TCR occurrence patterns could be studied. In the later analysis, no new phenotypic data were used to find candidate immune exposures; instead, reliance was placed on TCR beta sequences and their occurrence across donors. An earlier analysis of 587 of the donors applied high-throughput TCR beta sequencing to assess whether each TCR beta V gene segment acted as functional or pseudogenic. Donor age, sex, ethnicity and CMV serostatus were collected together with the repertoire data. A later genetic analysis used genome-wide SNP genotypes for about 60% of the 666 donors, treating that subset as a discovery cohort. All discovery cohort repertoires had been generated on a single sequencing platform. HLA typing covered class I and class II loci at four-digit resolution. The number of donors typed differed by locus, with about 629-640 for A, B, C, DRB1 and DQB1, 522 for DQA1, 600 to 610 for DPA1, and approximately 470 for DPB1. About 5 DR-DQ haplotypes were handled as single units for association and clustering, since linkage in the cohort was strong. Among a few hundred genotyped donors of the cohort, an average of around 240,000 unique TCR beta nucleotide sequences were sequenced per donor, roughly 20% of them non-productive. The full study reports these points: When HLA alleles, especially DR and DQ, strongly co-occurred, attributing TCR associations to individual alleles was difficult. Because HLA typing was unavailable for some donors at each locus, only the typed subset was used in association tests. A later analysis found that HLA-associated TCR beta chains were more clonally expanded and had lower generation probabilities than equally common non-associated chains. CMV serostatus was the only immune exposure information available for the cohort. The earlier analysis of approximately 590 of the donors excluded over 15 rarely observed V segments, including chromosome 9 orphons, because counts were too low. The presence/absence analyses assumed that sequencing depth was roughly uniform across donors, and that assumption may not be true. A further reported finding was that TCR beta sequences accurately predicted the HLA-A and HLA-B alleles for most subjects in the first cohort. The authors suggested that the approach could potentially be extended to other disease states and immunological phenotypes. In the study, 164 TCR beta chains were listed as associated with cytomegalovirus. A later analysis reported that several top co-occurrence clusters appeared linked to parvovirus B19, influenza, CMV and Epstein-Barr virus. According to a later analysis, most CMV-associated TCR beta chains appeared to be HLA-restricted, and the HLA associations seemed to be driven largely by CMV exposure. Some IMGT-functional V segments, including TRBV6-2 and TRBV6-3, could not be told apart with the 87-base-pair reads, so those segments were excluded. Most TCR sequences were observed very rarely across donors, whereas some public TCRs were present in many individuals. Cytomegalovirus status was reported to be diagnosed by the classifier with high specificity and sensitivity in both the original and validation cohorts. A later genetic analysis associated a missense DCLRE1C variant with V-gene and J-gene trimming of TCR beta chains, and an independent cohort replicated the association. This cohort had only TCR beta chains sequenced, and the lack of alpha or paired-chain data limited which features could be detected. Correlated functional status among segregating V segments might reflect linkage disequilibrium, but an unknown experimental factor could not be ruled out. A few of the identified cytomegalovirus-associated TCR beta chains were confirmed in vitro to be specific for cytomegalovirus antigens. Broadly in line with IMGT annotations, most TCR beta V segments showed up in productive rearrangements about 90% or about 30% of the time in an earlier analysis of some 590 of the donors. A later analysis found that TCR association rates varied across HLA loci, with DRB1 alleles showing the most associated TCRs and HLA-C alleles the fewest. In a later analysis, around 17,000 TCR beta sequences were associated with specific HLA alleles at a false discovery rate of 0.05. A later genetic analysis reported fewer N-insertions in productive TCRs among donors in an Asian-associated ancestry cluster than the roughly 640-donor mean. The sequencing pipeline was judged likely to have produced a cluster of highly shared sequence variants as a technical artifact.

In total, just over 650 healthy bone marrow donors made up the cohort. At the time of sampling, every cohort member was nominally healthy, though immune exposures that went unrecorded were likely present. The donor tested CMV seronegative, placing the donor among the roughly 340 seronegative members of the cohort. Each donor provided a peripheral blood sample, and peripheral blood mononuclear cells were used for TCR beta sequencing. The Qiagen DNeasy Blood Extraction Kit was used to extract genomic DNA from the blood cell samples. Receptors were amplified or captured by the immunoSEQ multiplex PCR assay. For the multiplex PCR, a mixture combining 60 forward primers for TCR Vbeta segments and 13 reverse primers for TCR Jbeta segments was used. Amplification of the CDR3 region of rearranged TCR beta genes was performed with a multiplex PCR assay on genomic DNA. The Illumina HiSeq System was used to sequence the amplified TCR beta libraries as 87-base-pair reads. Processing in the source paper ran as follows. A later analysis counted tens of millions of unique TCR beta chains across the 550 to 700 repertoires, and some 12 million of these chains were shared by at least two donors. Raw reads were error-corrected and collapsed into unique sequences with a nearest-neighbor algorithm that merged closely related sequences to remove PCR and sequencing errors. Alignment of CDR3 sequences to IMGT reference sequences was used to assign V, D and J gene segments. For a sequence to be retained, a match of at least six nucleotides was required to both a V gene segment and a J gene segment. Rearrangements were called productive when the CDR3 lacked stop codons and stayed in frame with V and J; all others were non-productive. CDR3 was defined according to IMGT convention as the region running from the second conserved V-encoded cysteine to the conserved J-encoded phenylalanine. The earlier analysis of some 540 of the donors excluded any sequence lacking an unambiguous match to a single V gene segment. An earlier analysis of roughly 590 of the donors called V segments functional above 56.7% productive rearrangements and segregating when the between-donor standard deviation exceeded 5%. A statistical classification framework was built to diagnose cytomegalovirus status from the catalog of TCR beta chain sequences. In a later analysis, TCR nucleotide sequences were compared against IMGT/GENE-DB human TR gene sequences so that V and J genes could be assigned. A later analysis assigned CDR3 sequences and most-parsimonious VDJ recombination scenarios with the TCRdist pipeline. In a later analysis, every TCR beta chain was defined by the combination of its CDR3 amino acid sequence and its V-gene family, and reads without a unique V-gene family were dropped. A later analysis removed roughly 590 highly shared, low-generation-probability nucleotide sequences to deal with suspected cross-contamination and a sequencing artifact. For each public chain, a later analysis derived a clonal expansion index from normalized ranks of inferred template counts within each repertoire. A later analysis computed generation probabilities with a VDJ recombination model fitted to out-of-frame rearrangements, and checked the results against IGoR. A later analysis scored TCR-TCR, TCR-HLA and TCR-CMV co-occurrence with hypergeometric tests, applying a repertoire-size bias correction to TCR pairs. A later analysis estimated false discovery rates by permuting HLA or CMV assignments 20 times. In a later analysis, co-occurring TCRs were grouped with DBSCAN, and TCRdist sequence similarity was added when clustering was performed within HLA-allele-positive subsets. Repertoires with fewer than 30,000 or more than 120,000 public chains, plus five repertoires with anomalous nucleotide sharing, were excluded from co-occurrence clustering. TCRdb holds this immuneACCESS table with in-frame rearrangements only. Some clones are missing; in checked studies, unresolved V genes explain under half, and the rest has no known cause. V and J calls plus clone size are reproduced from that table; the DNA served to infer D and trimming. This sample lists more than 140,000 clones; around four fifths were detected once. The ten largest clones add up to more than 1.5% of the sample.

From the germline V gene, CDR1 is LGHNA and CDR2 is YSLEER. Measured from the cysteine to the phenylalanine, the CDR3 is 14 residues long. Only the CDR3 DNA stays, 42 bases, in frame from base 1. Trimmed from V: 5 bases; trimmed from J: 2 bases; junction bases lacking a gene match: 0. The sample was PBMCs. This receptor was obtained from a woman aged 40 to 50 in good health and CMV-seronegative. Recombination joined TRBV4-3 with TRBJ2-1; 10 central bases correspond to TRBD2. The nucleotides read TGCGCCAGCAGCACTAGCGGGGCCTACAATGAGCAGTTCTTC. Its translation is CASSTSGAYNEQFF.